This T cell receptor (beta chain) emerged from a study of Ad26.COV2.S vaccination and SARS-CoV-2 variants. V was trimmed by 1 base and J by 1 base, leaving 10 bases between them. This CDR3 contains 15 residues. Germline-derived CDR1 and CDR2 are SGHTA and FQGNSA. Treatment denoted: some 20 received Ad26.COV2.S at low or high dose, single or two shots; 5 received placebo; per-sample allocation not given. All samples were drawn on day 63, counting from the first vaccine or placebo injection. Vaccination employed an Ad26 vector expressing the Wuhan-strain SARS-CoV-2 spike. Sequenced by immunoSEQ multiplex PCR; TCRdb stores in-frame clones only, minus some. Of 440,000 or so clones listed, 90% are singletons.

The chain employs TRBV7-2 and TRBJ2-5; no definite D call. Sequences were derived from peripheral blood, sampled in a trial of Ad26.COV2.S vaccine versus placebo. The TCR originated in a person aged 18-65 years who received the Ad26.COV2.S COVID-19 vaccine or a placebo. CDR3 protein: CASSLDRAFQETQYF. The CDR3 coding sequence is TGTGCCAGCAGCTTAGACCGCGCCTTCCAAGAGACCCAGTACTTC.